These 27 T cell receptor beta chains share one sample of origin, sequenced in a study of blood T cell repertoires in COVID-19. Here immunoSEQ multiplex PCR was the method, and the copy in TCRdb shows in-frame clones only, minus some. The data show roughly 33,000 clones, 60% to 80% seen once. The sample consisted of peripheral blood. These TCRs come from a woman in her sixties or seventies with acute or convalescent COVID-19.

CDR3 sequence: CSVQTTGGPQPQHF. The CDR3 bases are TGCAGCGTGCAAACGACAGGGGGCCCTCAGCCCCAGCATTTT. V usage is TRBV29-1 and J usage is TRBJ1-5, with 10 bases identical to TRBD1. Germline V gene data show CDR1 as SQVTM and CDR2 as ANQGSEA. V shed 6 bases, J shed 6 bases, and the junction held 8 bases outside the gene matches. The CDR3 has 14 amino acids.

V gene TRBV15 combines with J gene TRBJ1-1; TRBD1 is a possible D gene (5 bases). Trimming pared 0 bases from V and 3 bases from J, leaving 14 bases between. The CDR3 runs 16 residues. Germline V gene lookup returns CDR1 LNHNV and CDR2 YYDKDF (reference sequence). This CDR3 is CATSREWGGRDTEAFF. The CDR3 bases are TGTGCCACCAGCAGAGAATGGGGGGGAAGGGACACTGAAGCTTTCTTT.

The chain joins TRBV5-5 to TRBJ1-1, with D possibly TRBD1 on 6 matching bases. The CDR3 runs to 15 residues. Germline assignment: CDR1 SGHKS and CDR2 YYEKEE (reference sequence). Trimming took 4 bases from V and 0 from J, leaving 13 bases between them. CDR3 DNA: TGTGCCAGCAGCGGACCGGGACATCTGAACACTGAAGCTTTCTTT. Amino acids: CASSGPGHLNTEAFF.

The chain carries TRBV4-1 and TRBJ1-5, with TRBD1 as a possible D gene (6 bases). CDR1 and CDR2 from the germline V gene are MGHRA and YSYEKL. The CDR3 is 16 residues long. V shed 4 bases and J shed 6 bases, with 19 bases lying between them. The CDR3 DNA follows: TGCGCCAGCAGCCCTCAGGGCGGGGGCCTGGGTCAGCCCCAGCATTTT. The encoded protein is CASSPQGGGLGQPQHF.

V and J are TRBV3-1 (or the pseudogene TRBV3-2) and TRBJ1-2; D is possibly TRBD1 (6 bases). CDR1 is LGHDT and CDR2 is YNNKEL in the germline V gene (reference sequence). Deletions cut 1 base from V and 5 bases from J, with 8 bases between. The CDR3 covers 13 residues. DNA for the CDR3: TGTGCCAGCAGCCAAGTACAGGGATATGGCTACACCTTC. Translating gives CASSQVQGYGYTF.

CDR3 in DNA: TGCGCCAGCAGCCAAGAACCTCCGGGACTAGCGGGGGCCCCACCCTCCTACAATGAGCAGTTCTTC. It translates to CASSQEPPGLAGAPPSYNEQFF. This rearrangement joins TRBV4-1 to TRBJ2-1, with 14 bases lining up with TRBD2. CDR1 MGHRA and CDR2 YSYEKL come from the germline V gene. The CDR3 loop spans 22 amino acids. Trimming removed 0 bases from V and 0 bases from J; junction bases left unmatched: 13.

This clone was picked up one time. The V gene is TRBV19, the J gene TRBJ2-7; tentatively, D is TRBD2 (6 bases). Trimming took off 3 bases at V and 3 bases at J, with 9 bases between the two ends. The CDR3 runs to 13 residues. The V gene's germline CDR1 is LNHDA and CDR2 SQIVND (reference sequence). In nucleotides, the CDR3 is TGTGCCAGTAGTATCGGGGGACTCTACGAGCAGTACTTC. Amino acid sequence: CASSIGGLYEQYF.

V usage is TRBV29-1 and J usage is TRBJ1-2, with 11 bases aligning to TRBD1. The CDR3 contains 15 residues. V dropped 1 base and J dropped 8; count of bases not matched to a gene: 9. The germline V gene has CDR1 SQVTM and CDR2 ANQGSEA. The CDR3 DNA reads TGCAGCGTTGAAGGATCCGGGACAGGGGGTTCGGGCTACACCTTC. Translated: CSVEGSGTGGSGYTF.

The chain employs TRBV19 and TRBJ2-7, with 7 bases aligning to TRBD1. The CDR3 runs to 15 residues. V gave up 5 bases and J gave up 1 base; unmatched junction bases: 8. Germline V gene lookup returns CDR1 LNHDA and CDR2 SQIVND (reference sequence). The CDR3 is CASSLTWDRSYEQYF. The CDR3 coding sequence is TGTGCCAGTAGTCTCACCTGGGACAGATCCTACGAGCAGTACTTC.

V gene TRBV18 combines with J gene TRBJ1-4; 7 bases map to TRBD1. This CDR3 has 14 residues. Trimming cost V 1 base and J 8 bases; bases outside gene matches: 4. The germline CDR1 and CDR2 sequences are KGHSH and LQKENI. CDR3: CASSPQGAEEKLFF. CDR3 nucleotide sequence: TGTGCCAGCTCACCACAGGGGGCGGAAGAAAAACTGTTTTTT.

The rearrangement links TRBV2 to TRBJ1-3; 7 bases fit TRBD1. The CDR3 length is 17 residues. V was pared by 5 bases and J by 3 bases, with 13 bases of the junction left unmatched. Germline CDR1 and CDR2: SNHLY and FYNNEI. The CDR3 DNA reads TGTGCCAGCAGTTACGGGACAGCAGACAGTAGTGGAAACACCATATATTTT. Its translation: CASSYGTADSSGNTIYF. The full variable domain, in which reference TRBV2 and TRBJ1-3 provide the parts outside the CDR3, is EPEVTQTPSHQVTQMGQEVILRCVPISNHLYFYWYRQILGQKVEFLVSFYNNEISEKSEIFDDQFSVERPDGSNFTLKIRSTKLEDSAMYFCASSYGTADSSGNTIYFGEGSWLTVV.

The chain combines TRBV30 with TRBJ1-2, with D maybe TRBD1 (5 bases). Trimming left V 2 bases short and J 0 bases short, with 13 bases between. The CDR3 totals 15 residues. Germline CDR1 reads GTSNPN; CDR2 reads SVGIG (reference sequence). The CDR3, as DNA: TGTGCCTGGAGTCCGGGGGATCGGACTAACTATGGCTACACCTTC. Amino acid sequence: CAWSPGDRTNYGYTF.

The genes are TRBV19 and TRBJ1-5; D gene unclear. The CDR3 runs to 13 residues. Trimming took off 6 bases at V and 1 base at J, with 7 bases between the two ends. Per the germline V gene, CDR1 is LNHDA and CDR2 is SQIVND (reference sequence). The CDR3 loop is CASRFQSNQPQHF. The CDR3 coding sequence is TGTGCCAGTAGGTTTCAGAGCAATCAGCCCCAGCATTTT.

The V gene is TRBV10-2, the J gene TRBJ2-1; tentatively, D is TRBD2 (5 bases). CDR1 and CDR2 from the germline V gene are WSHSY and SAAADI. Between the trimmed V and J ends, which lost 5 bases and 0 bases, there was a span of 8 bases. The CDR3 has 14 amino acids. In nucleotides, the CDR3 is TGCGCCAGCAGTTTTCTAGCCTCCTACAATGAGCAGTTCTTC. Translation: CASSFLASYNEQFF.

The chain has TRBV4-1 and TRBJ1-2; 9 nucleotides line up with TRBD1. The CDR3 sequence is 14 residues long. V shed 2 bases and J 7 bases; nucleotides not matched to a gene: 5. The germline CDR1 and CDR2 sequences are MGHRA and YSYEKL. The CDR3 reads CASSQQQGAPGYTF. CDR3 DNA: TGCGCCAGCAGCCAACAACAGGGGGCGCCTGGCTACACCTTC.

This rearrangement joins TRBV6-5 to TRBJ2-7; tentatively, D is TRBD2 (6 bases). The CDR3 has 14 residues. With 8 bases removed from V and 0 bases from J, the gap between germline ends came to 14 bases. Germline V lookup: CDR1 MNHEY, CDR2 SVGAGI. Here the CDR3 DNA reads TGTGCCAGCCGGACCGCGGGGAACTCCTACGAGCAGTACTTC. Its protein product is CASRTAGNSYEQYF.

This clone was detected only once. The chain couples TRBV9 to TRBJ2-5, with D uncertain. Trimming shortened V by 1 base and J by 3 bases, and 7 bases separated the two germline ends. The germline V gene has CDR1 SGDLS and CDR2 YYNGEE. This CDR3 spans 13 amino acids. Here the CDR3 DNA reads TGTGCCAGCAGCGTATCGCCAGAAGAGACCCAGTACTTC. The encoded protein is CASSVSPEETQYF.

The rearrangement uses TRBV5-6 and TRBJ1-3, with 7 bases matching TRBD1. The V segment lost 0 bases and the J segment 4 bases; nucleotides outside the gene matches: 4. Germline loops: CDR1 SGHDT, CDR2 YYEEEE. The CDR3 is made up of 15 amino acids. CDR3 loop: CASSLGRGSGNTIYF. In DNA, the CDR3 is TGTGCCAGCAGCTTGGGCAGGGGGTCCGGAAACACCATATATTTT.

The V and J genes are TRBV18 and TRBJ1-1; possible D gene TRBD1, 6 bases. CDR3 length equals 18 residues. V dropped 6 bases and J dropped 0 bases, with 23 bases sitting between them. Per the germline V gene, CDR1 is KGHSH and CDR2 is LQKENI. The CDR3 here is CASSSGTLSISMNTEAFF. Here the CDR3 DNA reads TGTGCCAGCTCGTCCGGGACATTAAGTATTTCCATGAACACTGAAGCTTTCTTT. Full variable domain (missing parts from reference TRBV18 and TRBJ1-1): NAGVMQNPRHLVRRRGQEARLRCSPMKGHSHVYWYRQLPEEGLKFMVYLQKENIIDESGMPKERFSAEFPKEGPSILRIQQVVRGDSAAYFCASSSGTLSISMNTEAFFGQGTRLTVV.

This clone was picked up one time. The chain recombines TRBV9 with TRBJ1-1; 10 nucleotides agree with TRBD1. The CDR3 totals 14 residues. Germline lookup yields CDR1 SGDLS and CDR2 YYNGEE. V trimming: 3 bases; J trimming: 11 bases; junction bases outside the gene matches: 10. CDR3 region: CASSGGWGQGRAFF. The CDR3 bases are TGTGCCAGCAGCGGAGGATGGGGACAGGGGAGGGCTTTCTTT.

The chain uses TRBV2 and TRBJ1-1; maybe TRBD1 (5 bases). Germline V gene data show CDR1 as SNHLY and CDR2 as FYNNEI. The CDR3 contains 14 residues. Here the CDR3 reads CAGQGSELNTEAFF. DNA for the CDR3: TGTGCTGGGCAGGGCTCGGAGTTGAACACTGAAGCTTTCTTT.

This sequence joins TRBV5-6 and TRBJ2-2; D is perhaps TRBD2 (6 bases). V lost 1 base, J lost 6 bases, and 13 bases lay in between. The CDR3 contains 15 residues. CDR1 and CDR2 from the germline V gene are SGHDT and YYEEEE. CDR3 sequence reads: CASSLRERVAGELFF. In DNA form, the CDR3 reads TGTGCCAGCAGCTTGAGAGAGCGGGTCGCCGGGGAGCTGTTTTTT.

The chain recombines TRBV18 with TRBJ2-3; 9 bases are a match to TRBD1. Germline trimming cut 5 bases from V and 3 bases from J; bases unmatched to any gene: 6. CDR3 length equals 15 residues. The V gene's germline CDR1 is KGHSH and CDR2 LQKENI. This chain's CDR3 is CASSSDRGGTDTQYF. CDR3 nucleotide sequence: TGTGCCAGCTCATCAGACAGGGGGGGAACAGATACGCAGTATTTT.

V gene TRBV10-2 combines with J gene TRBJ1-1, with 12 bases fitting TRBD1. This CDR3 region has 16 residues. Trimming took 6 bases from V and 2 from J; bases not matched to a gene: 7. Germline-derived CDR1 and CDR2 are WSHSY and SAAADI. As DNA, the CDR3 is TGCGCCAGCAGACCCGGGACAGGGGGCCCTAACACTGAAGCTTTCTTT. Protein product: CASRPGTGGPNTEAFF.

This chain uses TRBV5-1 with TRBJ1-1, with D unresolved. Germline CDR1 SGHRS, CDR2 YFSETQ. Trimming stripped 0 bases from V and 0 bases from J, with 6 bases between. The CDR3 spans 14 residues. The CDR3 loop is CASSLGRVNTEAFF. The CDR3 DNA reads TGCGCCAGCAGCTTGGGACGGGTGAACACTGAAGCTTTCTTT.

V and J are TRBV27 and TRBJ1-2, with a tentative D call TRBD1 (6 bases). CDR1 is MNHEY and CDR2 is SMNVEV in the germline V gene (reference sequence). Trimming took 0 bases from V and 4 from J, leaving 9 bases between them. This CDR3 contains 14 residues. The CDR3 sequence: CASSLSGGGYGYTF. CDR3 nucleotides: TGTGCCAGCAGTTTATCGGGAGGGGGCTATGGCTACACCTTC.

The V gene is TRBV5-1, the J gene TRBJ1-5, with TRBD1 identical over 10 bases. Germline V gives CDR1 SGHRS, CDR2 YFSETQ. With V trimmed by 0 bases and J by 4 bases, 1 base remained unmatched. The CDR3 totals 15 residues. The CDR3 DNA follows: TGCGCCAGCAGCTTGGGGACAGGGGGGAATCAGCCCCAGCATTTT. It yields the protein CASSLGTGGNQPQHF.